What follows describes a single T cell receptor beta chain. Its antigen is still unknown. This sample was included in a study of T cell responses to AZD1222 COVID-19 vaccine. Study conclusions and caveats: Dominant at 160-218 and 743-854, vaccine-associated CD4 TCRs also spanned spike.

Produced via immunoSEQ multiplex PCR; TCRdb's table is partial and in-frame only. This sample has some 79,000 clones; 75% to 90% occur once, and the top ten carry around 10%. Germline values: CDR1 SEHNR, CDR2 FQNEAQ (reference sequence). The CDR3 loop spans 16 amino acids. Trimming at V came to 5 bases and at J to 5 bases, leaving 12 bases not matched to a gene. The sample in question was peripheral blood, obtained 28 days after the second AZD1222 dose. This receptor was obtained from an adult who received the AZD1222 COVID-19 vaccine. The V gene is TRBV7-9, the J gene TRBJ2-3; 8 bases are shared with TRBD2. The CDR3 coding sequence is TGTGCCAGCAGCCAGCGGGAGACCCCGGAGGGAGATACGCAGTATTTT. Translation gives CASSQRETPEGDTQYF. Complete variable domain (other parts from reference TRBV7-9 and TRBJ2-3): DTGVSQNPRHKITKRGQNVTFRCDPISEHNRLYWYRQTLGQGPEFLTYFQNEAQLEKSRLLSDRFSAERPKGSFSTLEIQRTEQGDSAMYLCASSQRETPEGDTQYFGPGTRLTVL.